This T cell receptor beta chain was captured in a study of T cell repertoires in cytomegalovirus infection. CDR1 is SEHNR and CDR2 is FQNEAQ in the germline V gene (reference sequence). This CDR3 has 16 residues. The V end was cut by 1 base, the J end by 3 bases, with 12 bases between. A word on this clonotype: One base away lies a much larger clone, so this may be a sequencing read error.

TCRdb independently ran MiXCR on the reads; one entry per CDR3 protein. The top ten hold less than 10% of the sample, which has around 630,000 distinct CDR3 sequences, approximately 24% seen once. The chain employs TRBV7-9 and TRBJ1-4, with D uncertain. The source material was CD8+ T cells from PBMCs. This TCR came from a human donor in good health (CMV status not recorded). Some clones in this sample may be carry-over from other donors' samples. The CDR3 protein is CASSLVLGASNEKLFF. In nucleotides, the CDR3 is TGTGCCAGCAGCTTAGTCCTGGGTGCATCTAATGAAAAACTGTTTTTT.